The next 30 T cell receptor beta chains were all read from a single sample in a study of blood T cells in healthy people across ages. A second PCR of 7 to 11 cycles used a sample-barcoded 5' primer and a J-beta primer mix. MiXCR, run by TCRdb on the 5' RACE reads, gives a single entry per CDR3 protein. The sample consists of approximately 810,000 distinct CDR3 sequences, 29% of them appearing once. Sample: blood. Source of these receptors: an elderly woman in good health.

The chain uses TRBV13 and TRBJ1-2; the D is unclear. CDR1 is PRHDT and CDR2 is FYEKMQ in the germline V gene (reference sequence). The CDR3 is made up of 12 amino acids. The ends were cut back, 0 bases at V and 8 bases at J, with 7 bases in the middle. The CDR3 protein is CASSLGDRGYTF. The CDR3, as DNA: TGTGCCAGCAGCTTAGGGGATCGCGGCTACACCTTC.

The CDR3 loop is CASSPRMSGELFF. CDR3 DNA sequence: TGTGCCAGCAGCCCGCGTATGTCCGGGGAGCTGTTTTTT. This sequence joins TRBV3-1 and TRBJ2-2; no definite D call. The CDR3 sequence is 13 residues long. CDR1 is LGHDT and CDR2 is YNNKEL in the germline V gene (reference sequence). V gave up 4 bases and J gave up 6 bases, with 9 bases separating them.

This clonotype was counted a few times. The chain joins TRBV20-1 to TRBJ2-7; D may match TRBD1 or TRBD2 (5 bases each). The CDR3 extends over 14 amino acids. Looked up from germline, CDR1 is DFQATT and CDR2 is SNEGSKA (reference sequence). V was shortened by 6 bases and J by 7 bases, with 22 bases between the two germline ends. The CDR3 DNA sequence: TGCAGTGCAACCGGGACCCCCCTGGGGAATGAGCAGTACTTC. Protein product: CSATGTPLGNEQYF.

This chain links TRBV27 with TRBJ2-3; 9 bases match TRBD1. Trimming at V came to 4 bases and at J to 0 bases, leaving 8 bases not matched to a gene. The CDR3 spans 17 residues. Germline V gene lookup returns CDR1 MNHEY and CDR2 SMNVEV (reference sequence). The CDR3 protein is CASSSGTGRISTDTQYF. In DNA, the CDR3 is TGTGCCAGCAGTTCGGGGACAGGGAGGATTAGCACAGATACGCAGTATTTT.

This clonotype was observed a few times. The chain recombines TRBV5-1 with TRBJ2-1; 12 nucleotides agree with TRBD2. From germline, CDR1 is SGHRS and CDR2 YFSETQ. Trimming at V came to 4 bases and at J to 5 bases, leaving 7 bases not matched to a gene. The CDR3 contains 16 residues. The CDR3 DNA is TGCGCCAGCAGCCCCCTACTAGCGGGGGGTCACAATGAGCAGTTCTTC. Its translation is CASSPLLAGGHNEQFF.

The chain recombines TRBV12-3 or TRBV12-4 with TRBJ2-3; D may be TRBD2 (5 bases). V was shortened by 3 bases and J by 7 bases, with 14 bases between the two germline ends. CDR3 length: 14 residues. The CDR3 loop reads CASSFERVSNTQYF. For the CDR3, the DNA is TGTGCCAGCAGTTTTGAGAGGGTTTCAAATACGCAGTATTTT.

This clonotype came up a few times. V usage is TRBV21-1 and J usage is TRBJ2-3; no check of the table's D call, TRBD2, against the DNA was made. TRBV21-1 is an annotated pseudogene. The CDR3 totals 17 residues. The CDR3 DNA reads TGTGCCAGCAGCAAAGCGCTAGCGGGGGAGATCACAGATACGCAGTATTTT. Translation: CASSKALAGEITDTQYF.

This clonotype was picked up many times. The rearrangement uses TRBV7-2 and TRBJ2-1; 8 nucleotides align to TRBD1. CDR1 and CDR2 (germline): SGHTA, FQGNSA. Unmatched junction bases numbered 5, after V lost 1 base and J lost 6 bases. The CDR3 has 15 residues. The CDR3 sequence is CASSLGTGKANEQFF. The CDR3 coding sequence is TGTGCCAGCAGCTTAGGGACAGGGAAGGCCAATGAGCAGTTCTTC.

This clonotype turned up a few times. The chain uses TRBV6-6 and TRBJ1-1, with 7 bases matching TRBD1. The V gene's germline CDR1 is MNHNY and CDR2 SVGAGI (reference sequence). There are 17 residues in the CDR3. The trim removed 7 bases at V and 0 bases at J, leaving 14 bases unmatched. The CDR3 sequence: CASNHWGGTAMNTEAFF. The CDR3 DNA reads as TGTGCCAGCAACCACTGGGGCGGGACAGCCATGAACACTGAAGCTTTCTTT.

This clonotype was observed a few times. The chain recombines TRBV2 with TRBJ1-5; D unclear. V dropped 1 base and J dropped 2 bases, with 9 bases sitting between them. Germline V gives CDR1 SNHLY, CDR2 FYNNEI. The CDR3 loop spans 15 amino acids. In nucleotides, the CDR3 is TGTGCCAGCAGTGAAGAGGCGACGGGCAATCAGCCCCAGCATTTT. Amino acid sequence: CASSEEATGNQPQHF.

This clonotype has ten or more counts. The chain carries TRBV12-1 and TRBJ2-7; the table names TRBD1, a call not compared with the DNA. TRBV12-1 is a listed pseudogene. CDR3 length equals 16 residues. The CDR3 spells CASSTPTGPSSYEQYF. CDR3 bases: TGTGCCAGCAGCACGCCGACAGGGCCAAGCTCCTACGAGCAGTACTTC.

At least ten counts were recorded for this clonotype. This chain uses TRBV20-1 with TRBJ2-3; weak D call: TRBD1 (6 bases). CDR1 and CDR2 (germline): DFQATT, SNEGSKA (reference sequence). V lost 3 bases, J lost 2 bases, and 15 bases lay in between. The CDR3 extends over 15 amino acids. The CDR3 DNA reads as TGCAGTGCTAGCGGATTACGGGACAACACAGATACGCAGTATTTT. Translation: CSASGLRDNTDTQYF.

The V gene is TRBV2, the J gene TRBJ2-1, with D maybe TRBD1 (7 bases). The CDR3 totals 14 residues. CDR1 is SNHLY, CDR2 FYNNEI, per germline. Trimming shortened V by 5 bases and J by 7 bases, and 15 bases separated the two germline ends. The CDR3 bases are TGTGCCAGCAGTCGACAGGGTGGGAGGAATGAGCAGTTCTTC. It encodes CASSRQGGRNEQFF.

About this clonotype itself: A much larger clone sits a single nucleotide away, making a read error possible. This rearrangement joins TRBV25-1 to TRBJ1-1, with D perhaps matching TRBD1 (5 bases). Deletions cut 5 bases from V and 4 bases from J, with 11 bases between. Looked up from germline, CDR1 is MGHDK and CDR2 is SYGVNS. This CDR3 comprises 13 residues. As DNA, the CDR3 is TGTGCCAGCAGTTCCTTGGGGACCACTGAAGCTTTCTTT. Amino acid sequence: CASSSLGTTEAFF.

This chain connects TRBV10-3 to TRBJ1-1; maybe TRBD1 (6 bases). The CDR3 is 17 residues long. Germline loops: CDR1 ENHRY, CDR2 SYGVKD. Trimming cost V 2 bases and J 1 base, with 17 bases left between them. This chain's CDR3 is CAISEQPPGHQNTEAFF. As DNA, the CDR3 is TGTGCCATCAGTGAGCAACCTCCGGGACACCAGAACACTGAAGCTTTCTTT.

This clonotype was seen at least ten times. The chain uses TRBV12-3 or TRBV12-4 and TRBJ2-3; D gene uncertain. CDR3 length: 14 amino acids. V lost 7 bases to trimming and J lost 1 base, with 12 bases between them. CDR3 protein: CASTRTARTDTQYF. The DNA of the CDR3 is TGTGCCAGCACCAGGACGGCCCGCACAGATACGCAGTATTTT.

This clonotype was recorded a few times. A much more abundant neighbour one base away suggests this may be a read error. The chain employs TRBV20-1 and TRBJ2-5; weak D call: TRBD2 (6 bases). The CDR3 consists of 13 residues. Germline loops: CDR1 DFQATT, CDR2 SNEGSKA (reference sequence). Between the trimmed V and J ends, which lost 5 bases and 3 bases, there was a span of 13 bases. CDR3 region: CSAGGEDKETQYF. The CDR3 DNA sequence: TGCAGTGCTGGAGGGGAGGACAAAGAGACCCAGTACTTC.

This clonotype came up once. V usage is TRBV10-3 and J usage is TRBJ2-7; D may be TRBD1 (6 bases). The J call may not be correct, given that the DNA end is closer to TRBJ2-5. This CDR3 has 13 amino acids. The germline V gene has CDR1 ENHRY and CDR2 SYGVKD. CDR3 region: CAINEGQKETQYF. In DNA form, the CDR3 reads TGTGCCATCAACGAAGGACAGAAAGAGACCCAGTACTTC.

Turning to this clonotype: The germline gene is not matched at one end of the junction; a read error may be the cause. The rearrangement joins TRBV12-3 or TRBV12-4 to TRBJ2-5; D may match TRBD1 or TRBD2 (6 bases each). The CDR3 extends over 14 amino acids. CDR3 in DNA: TGTGCCAGCAGGTTTCTCAGGGGAGGTGGGGCGCAGCACTTC. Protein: CASRFLRGGGAQHF.

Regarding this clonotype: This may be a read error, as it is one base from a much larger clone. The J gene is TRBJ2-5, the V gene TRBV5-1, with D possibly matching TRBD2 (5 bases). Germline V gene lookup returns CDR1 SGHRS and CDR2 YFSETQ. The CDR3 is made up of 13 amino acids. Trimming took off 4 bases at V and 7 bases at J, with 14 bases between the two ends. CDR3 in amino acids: CASSHPSGGTQYF. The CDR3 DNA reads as TGCGCCAGCAGCCACCCGTCCGGAGGGACCCAGTACTTC.

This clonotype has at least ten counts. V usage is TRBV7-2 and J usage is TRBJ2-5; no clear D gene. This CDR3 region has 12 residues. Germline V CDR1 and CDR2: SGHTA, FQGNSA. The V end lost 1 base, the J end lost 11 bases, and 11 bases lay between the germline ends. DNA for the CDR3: TGTGCCAGCAGCTTAGATAGGGTAGCTCAGTACTTC. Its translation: CASSLDRVAQYF.

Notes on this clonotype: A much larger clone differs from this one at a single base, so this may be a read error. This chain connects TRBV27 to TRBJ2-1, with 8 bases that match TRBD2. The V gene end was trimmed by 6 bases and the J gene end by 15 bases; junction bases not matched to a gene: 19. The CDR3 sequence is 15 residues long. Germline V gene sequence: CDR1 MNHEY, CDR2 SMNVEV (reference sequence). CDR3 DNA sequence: TGTGCCAGCAGGGGCGTGGGGCGCGAGGGACTAGGAACGTTCTTC. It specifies CASRGVGREGLGTFF.

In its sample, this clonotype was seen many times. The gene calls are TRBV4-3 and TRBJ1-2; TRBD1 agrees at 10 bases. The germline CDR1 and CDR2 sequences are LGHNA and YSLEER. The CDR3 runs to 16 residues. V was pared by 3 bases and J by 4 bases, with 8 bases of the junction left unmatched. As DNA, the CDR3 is TGCGCCAGCAGCCAGCCGACAGGGGGCAAGAGCTATGGCTACACCTTC. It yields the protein CASSQPTGGKSYGYTF.

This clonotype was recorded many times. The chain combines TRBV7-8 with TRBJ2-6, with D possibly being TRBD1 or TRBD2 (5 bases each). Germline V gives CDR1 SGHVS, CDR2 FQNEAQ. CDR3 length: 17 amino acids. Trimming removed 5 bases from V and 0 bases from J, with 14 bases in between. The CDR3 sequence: CASSPGRGSSGANVLTF. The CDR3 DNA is TGTGCCAGCAGCCCAGGCCGGGGCTCCTCTGGGGCCAACGTCCTGACTTTC. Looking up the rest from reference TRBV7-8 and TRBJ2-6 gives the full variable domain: GAGVSQSPRYKVAKRGQDVALRCDPISGHVSLFWYQQALGQGPEFLTYFQNEAQLDKSGLPSDRFFAERPEGSVSTLKIQRTQQEDSAVYLCASSPGRGSSGANVLTFGAGSRLTVL.

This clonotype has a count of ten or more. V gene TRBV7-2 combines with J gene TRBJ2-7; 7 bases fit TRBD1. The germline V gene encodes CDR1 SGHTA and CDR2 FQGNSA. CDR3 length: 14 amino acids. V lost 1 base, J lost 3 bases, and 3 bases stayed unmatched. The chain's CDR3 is CASSLGYRGYEQYF. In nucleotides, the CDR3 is TGTGCCAGCAGCTTAGGTTACAGGGGCTACGAGCAGTACTTC.

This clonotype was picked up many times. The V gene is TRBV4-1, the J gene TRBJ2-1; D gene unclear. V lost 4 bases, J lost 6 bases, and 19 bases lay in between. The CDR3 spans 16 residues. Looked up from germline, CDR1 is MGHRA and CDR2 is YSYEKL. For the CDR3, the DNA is TGCGCCAGCAGCCCCCCTTCGGGCCTCGCCGGCAATGAGCAGTTCTTC. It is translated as CASSPPSGLAGNEQFF.

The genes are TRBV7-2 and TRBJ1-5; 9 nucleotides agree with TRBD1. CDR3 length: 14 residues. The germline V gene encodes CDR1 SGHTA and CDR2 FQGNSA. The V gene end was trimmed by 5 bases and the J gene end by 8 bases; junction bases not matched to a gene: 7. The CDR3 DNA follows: TGTGCCAGCAGCCTACCGGGACAGGGAAAGCCCCAGCATTTT. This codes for CASSLPGQGKPQHF.

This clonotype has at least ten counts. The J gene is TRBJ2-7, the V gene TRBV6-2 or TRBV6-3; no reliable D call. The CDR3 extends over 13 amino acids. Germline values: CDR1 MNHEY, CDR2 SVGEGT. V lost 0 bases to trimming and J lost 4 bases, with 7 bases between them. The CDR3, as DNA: TGTGCCAGCAGTTACTCGAGACCTTACGAGCAGTACTTC. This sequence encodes CASSYSRPYEQYF.

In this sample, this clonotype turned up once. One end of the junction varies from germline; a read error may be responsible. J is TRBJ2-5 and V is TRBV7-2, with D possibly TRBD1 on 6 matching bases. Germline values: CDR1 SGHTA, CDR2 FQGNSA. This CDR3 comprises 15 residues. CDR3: CACSRESGQPETRYF. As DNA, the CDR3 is TGTGCCTGCAGCAGGGAATCAGGACAGCCAGAGACCCGGTACTTC.

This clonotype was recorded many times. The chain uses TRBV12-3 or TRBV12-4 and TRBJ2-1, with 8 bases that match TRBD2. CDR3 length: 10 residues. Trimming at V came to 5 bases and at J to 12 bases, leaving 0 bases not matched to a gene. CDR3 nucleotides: TGTGCCAGCAGTGGGACTAGGCAGTTCTTC. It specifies CASSGTRQFF.